The sequence of this T cell receptor (beta chain) was determined in a study of blood T cell repertoires in COVID-19. The CDR3 runs 15 residues. Trimming shortened V by 6 bases and J by 0 bases, and 13 bases separated the two germline ends. Per germline, CDR1 MNHEY and CDR2 SVGAGI. Some clones are missing from TCRdb's copy, which holds only in-frame ones; the method was immunoSEQ multiplex PCR. Of about 280,000 clones in the sample, about nine tenths are singletons; the top ten hold just under 0.95%. Sequences were obtained from peripheral blood. V is TRBV6-5 and J is TRBJ2-3; D is uncertain. The TCR originated in a woman in her 40s who had recovered from COVID-19. The CDR3 protein is CASSLTRPSTDTQYF. Written as DNA, the CDR3 is TGTGCCAGCAGCCTGACTCGTCCTAGCACAGATACGCAGTATTTT.